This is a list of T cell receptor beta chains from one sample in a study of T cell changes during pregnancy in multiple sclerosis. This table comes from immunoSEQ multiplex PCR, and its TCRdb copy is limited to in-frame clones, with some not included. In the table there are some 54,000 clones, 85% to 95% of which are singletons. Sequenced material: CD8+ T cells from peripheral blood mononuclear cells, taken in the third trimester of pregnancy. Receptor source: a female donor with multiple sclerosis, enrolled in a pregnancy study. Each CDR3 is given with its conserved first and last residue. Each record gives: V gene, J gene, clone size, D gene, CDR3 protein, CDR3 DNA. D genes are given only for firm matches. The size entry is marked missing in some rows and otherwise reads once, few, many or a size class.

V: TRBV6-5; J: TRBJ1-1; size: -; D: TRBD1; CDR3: CASSADRGGTEAFF; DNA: TGTGCCAGCAGTGCCGACAGGGGTGGCACTGAAGCTTTCTTT
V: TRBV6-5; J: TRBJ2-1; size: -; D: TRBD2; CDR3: CASSVLAGGYNEQFF; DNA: TGTGCCAGCAGCGTACTAGCGGGAGGGTACAATGAGCAGTTCTTC
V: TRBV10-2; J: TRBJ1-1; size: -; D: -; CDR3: CASSESTIAPLNTEAFF; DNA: TGCGCCAGCAGTGAGTCGACTATAGCCCCCCTGAACACTGAAGCTTTCTTT
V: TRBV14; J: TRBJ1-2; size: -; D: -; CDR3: CASSQGLRDYGYTF; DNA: TGTGCCAGCAGCCAAGGCCTCAGGGACTATGGCTACACCTTC
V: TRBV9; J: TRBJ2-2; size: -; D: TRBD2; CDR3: CASSPGTSGRFVTGELFF; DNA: TGTGCCAGCAGCCCCGGGACTAGCGGGAGGTTCGTCACCGGGGAGCTGTTTTTT
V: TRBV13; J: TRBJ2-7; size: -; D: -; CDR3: CASSLESGYYEQYF; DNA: TGTGCCAGCAGCTTAGAATCCGGTTACTACGAGCAGTACTTC
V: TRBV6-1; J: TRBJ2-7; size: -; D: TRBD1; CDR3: CASSEDFGGTGFYEQYF; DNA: TGTGCCAGCAGTGAAGATTTCGGAGGGACAGGATTTTACGAGCAGTACTTC
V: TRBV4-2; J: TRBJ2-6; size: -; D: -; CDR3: CASSQEGGAGANVLTF; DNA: TGTGCCAGCAGCCAAGAGGGAGGAGCTGGGGCCAACGTCCTGACTTTC
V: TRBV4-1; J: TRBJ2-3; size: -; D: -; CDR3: CASSQVLGPDTQYF; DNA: TGCGCCAGCAGCCAAGTACTAGGACCAGATACGCAGTATTTT
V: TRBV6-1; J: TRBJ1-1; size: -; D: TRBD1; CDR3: CASRGTGETEAFF; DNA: TGTGCCAGCAGGGGGACAGGGGAAACTGAAGCTTTCTTT
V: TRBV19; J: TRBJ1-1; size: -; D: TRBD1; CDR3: CASRDRVENTEAFF; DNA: TGTGCCAGTAGGGACAGGGTCGAAAACACTGAAGCTTTCTTT
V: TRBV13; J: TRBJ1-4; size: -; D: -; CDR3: CASSPAGGEKLFF; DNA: TGTGCCAGCAGCCCCGCGGGAGGTGAAAAACTGTTTTTT
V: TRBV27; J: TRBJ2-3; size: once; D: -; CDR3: CASSRAGVDTQYF; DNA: TGTGCCAGCAGTCGCGCCGGGGTAGATACGCAGTATTTT
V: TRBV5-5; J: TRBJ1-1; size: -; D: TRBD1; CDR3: CASSLGGGLEAFF; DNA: TGTGCCAGCAGCTTGGGAGGGGGCCTTGAAGCTTTCTTT
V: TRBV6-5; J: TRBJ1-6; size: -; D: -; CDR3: CASRAPGQGYSPLHF; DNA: TGTGCCAGCAGGGCGCCTGGGCAGGGATATTCACCCCTCCACTTT
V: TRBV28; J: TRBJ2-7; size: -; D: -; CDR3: CASSGTLLSDRGSYEQYF; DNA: TGTGCCAGCAGTGGGACTCTCCTGTCCGATCGTGGTTCCTACGAGCAGTACTTC
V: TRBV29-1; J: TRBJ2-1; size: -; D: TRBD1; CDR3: CSVEVGQGVLNEQFF; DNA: TGCAGCGTTGAAGTTGGACAGGGGGTGCTCAATGAGCAGTTCTTC
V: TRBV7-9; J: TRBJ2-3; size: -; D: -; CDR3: CASSSAGLRRDTQYF; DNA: TGTGCCAGCAGCTCCGCAGGACTCCGGCGGGATACGCAGTATTTT
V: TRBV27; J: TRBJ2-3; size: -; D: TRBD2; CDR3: CASSASAGESTDTQYF; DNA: TGTGCCAGCAGCGCCTCAGCGGGAGAAAGCACAGATACGCAGTATTTT
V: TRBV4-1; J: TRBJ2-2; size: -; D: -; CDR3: CASSLFLRVTGELFF; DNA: TGCGCCAGCAGCCTCTTCCTAAGAGTCACCGGGGAGCTGTTTTTT
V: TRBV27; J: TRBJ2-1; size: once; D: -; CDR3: CASSLLAGSSYNEQFF; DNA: TGTGCCAGCAGTTTATTGGCGGGATCATCCTACAATGAGCAGTTCTTC
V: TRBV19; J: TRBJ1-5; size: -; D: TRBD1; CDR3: CASRGTESHQPQHF; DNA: TGTGCCAGTAGGGGGACAGAGAGCCATCAGCCCCAGCATTTT
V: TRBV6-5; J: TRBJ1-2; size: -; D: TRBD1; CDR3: CASSYRGRDYGYTF; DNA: TGTGCCAGCAGTTACAGGGGGCGCGACTATGGCTACACCTTC
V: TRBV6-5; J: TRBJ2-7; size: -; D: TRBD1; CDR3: CASSYSSGTVSYEQYF; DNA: TGTGCCAGCAGTTACTCGTCCGGGACAGTCTCCTACGAGCAGTACTTC
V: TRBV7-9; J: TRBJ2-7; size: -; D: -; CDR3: CASSLPRQDPSYEQYF; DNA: TGTGCCAGCAGCTTACCAAGACAGGACCCCTCCTACGAGCAGTACTTC
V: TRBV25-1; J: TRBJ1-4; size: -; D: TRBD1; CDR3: CASSEDRELNEKLFF; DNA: TGTGCCAGCAGTGAAGACAGGGAGCTTAATGAAAAACTGTTTTTT
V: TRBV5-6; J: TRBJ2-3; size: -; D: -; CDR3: CASSFLSADTQYF; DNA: TGTGCCAGCAGCTTTTTGTCCGCAGATACGCAGTATTTT
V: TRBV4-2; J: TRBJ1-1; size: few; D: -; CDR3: CASSQVTGTTEAFF; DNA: TGTGCCAGCAGCCAAGTCACAGGGACCACTGAAGCTTTCTTT
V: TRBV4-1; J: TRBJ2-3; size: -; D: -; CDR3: CASSQDYSRYTDTQYF; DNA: TGCGCCAGCAGCCAAGATTACAGCAGATACACAGATACGCAGTATTTT
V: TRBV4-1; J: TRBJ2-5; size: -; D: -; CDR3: CASSQEGAQVTQYF; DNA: TGCGCCAGCAGCCAAGAAGGGGCACAGGTGACCCAGTACTTC
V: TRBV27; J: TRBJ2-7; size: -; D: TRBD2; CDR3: CASSLGLAGDEQYF; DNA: TGTGCCAGCAGTTTGGGGCTAGCGGGAGACGAGCAGTACTTC
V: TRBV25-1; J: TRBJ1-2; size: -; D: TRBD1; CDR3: CASSGPDRGLSNYGYTF; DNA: TGTGCCAGCAGTGGACCGGACAGGGGACTCTCTAACTATGGCTACACCTTC
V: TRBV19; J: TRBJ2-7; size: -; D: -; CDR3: CASSTLLDIHEQYF; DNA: TGTGCCAGTAGTACATTACTAGATATCCACGAGCAGTACTTC
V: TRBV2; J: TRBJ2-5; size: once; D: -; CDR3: CASSERSGVYQETQYF; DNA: TGTGCCAGCAGTGAAAGGAGCGGAGTGTACCAAGAGACCCAGTACTTC
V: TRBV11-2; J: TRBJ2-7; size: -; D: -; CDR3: CASSLFGGSSYEQYF; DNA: TGTGCCAGCAGCTTATTTGGGGGCAGCTCCTACGAGCAGTACTTC
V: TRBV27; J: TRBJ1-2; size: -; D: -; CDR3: CASSPGQHYGYTF; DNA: TGTGCCAGCAGTCCCGGACAGCATTATGGCTACACCTTC
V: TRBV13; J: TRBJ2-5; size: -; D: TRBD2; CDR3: CASSFTLAGGAETQYF; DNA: TGTGCCAGCAGCTTTACTCTAGCGGGAGGGGCGGAGACCCAGTACTTC
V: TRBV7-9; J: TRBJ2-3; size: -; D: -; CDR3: CASSLLGTDTQYF; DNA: TGTGCCAGCAGCTTACTCGGCACAGATACGCAGTATTTT
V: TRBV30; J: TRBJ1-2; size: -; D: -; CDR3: CAWGQRVHYGYTF; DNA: TGTGCCTGGGGACAGCGAGTCCACTATGGCTACACCTTC
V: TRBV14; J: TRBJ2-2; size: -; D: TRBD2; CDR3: CASSPVAGATGELFF; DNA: TGTGCCAGCAGCCCGGTAGCGGGAGCCACCGGGGAGCTGTTTTTT
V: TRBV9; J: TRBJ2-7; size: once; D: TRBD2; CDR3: CASSVEGGVAYEQYF; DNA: TGTGCCAGCAGCGTAGAGGGAGGGGTAGCCTACGAGCAGTACTTC
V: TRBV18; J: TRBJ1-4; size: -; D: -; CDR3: CASSPGGATNEKLFF; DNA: TGTGCCAGCTCACCGGGAGGAGCAACTAATGAAAAACTGTTTTTT
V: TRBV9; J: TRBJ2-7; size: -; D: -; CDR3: CASSVDPTYEQYF; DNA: TGTGCCAGCAGCGTAGACCCTACCTACGAGCAGTACTTC
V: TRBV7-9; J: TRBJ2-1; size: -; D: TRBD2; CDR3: CASTGTSTFF; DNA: TGTGCCAGCACGGGGACTAGCACGTTCTTC
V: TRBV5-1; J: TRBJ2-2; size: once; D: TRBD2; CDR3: CASSERLASRGTGELFF; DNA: TGCGCCAGCAGCGAGAGACTAGCGTCCCGGGGGACCGGGGAGCTGTTTTTT
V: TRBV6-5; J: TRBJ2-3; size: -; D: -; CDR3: CASSYEGAEPDTQYF; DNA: TGTGCCAGCAGTTACGAAGGGGCTGAACCAGATACGCAGTATTTT
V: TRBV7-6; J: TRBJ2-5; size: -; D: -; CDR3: CASSSLLDRGGETQYF; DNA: TGTGCCAGCAGCTCCCTCCTCGACCGGGGTGGAGAGACCCAGTACTTC
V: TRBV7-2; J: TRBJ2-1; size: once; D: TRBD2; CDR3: CASSRGLAGANEQFF; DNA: TGTGCCAGCAGCCGGGGACTAGCGGGAGCTAATGAGCAGTTCTTC
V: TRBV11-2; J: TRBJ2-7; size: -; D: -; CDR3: CASSFSSSYEQYF; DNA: TGTGCCAGCAGCTTTTCCAGCTCCTACGAGCAGTACTTC
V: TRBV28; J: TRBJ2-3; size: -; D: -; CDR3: CASSLGVGARADTQYF; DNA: TGTGCCAGCAGTTTAGGAGTGGGAGCAAGGGCAGATACGCAGTATTTT